Listed here is a single T cell receptor (beta chain). The antigen is unknown. V was trimmed by 1 base and J by 4 bases, leaving 13 bases between them. Germline CDR1 reads PRHDT; CDR2 reads FYEKMQ (reference sequence). The CDR3 runs to 15 residues. This sample is drawn from a study of shared clonotypes between healthy human individuals. Findings of the study overall: Though the depth was large, rarefaction showed that sorted-subset sequencing was incomplete.

Generated by immunoSEQ multiplex PCR, the TCRdb table keeps only in-frame clones and is missing some. The table includes around 560,000 clones, about 95% detected once. CD8 cells classed as naive were CD45RO-negative and positively selected for CCR7, excluding terminally differentiated effector memory CD45RA+ cells. The rearrangement links TRBV13 to TRBJ1-2, with D maybe TRBD1 (6 bases). The clonotype originates from a woman between 25 and 40 years old in good health. The source material was naive CD8+ T cells sorted from blood. The CDR3 DNA reads TGTGCCAGCAGCTTAGTGAGGGGGTCGGGCTATGGCTACACCTTC. As protein: CASSLVRGSGYGYTF.